The following is a TCR beta chain sequence with its context. This clonotype was seen repeatedly, ten times or more. Its antigen specificity is not known. Base qualities are not at hand, and no much larger clone is one base apart. Library preparation used RACE. The instrument given in TCRdb is NextSeq 500. Library preparation attached unique molecular identifiers to individual cDNA molecules for quantitative, reproducible TCR counting. For every blood RNA sample, sequencing covered both the TCR alpha and TCR beta chains. From the authors' description of their analysis: Samples had a median of roughly 98,000 TCRs, with a range from about 23,224 to 750,000. The Decombinator software suite was used to annotate the V, J and CDR3 of the TCR reads. Every sample was subsampled to the same number of TCRs (28,000) for the PS versus PT1 abundance plots. TCRs were defined as expanded if absent before sensitization and observed at least eight times at the 2-week time point. In-frame beta chains were kept once TCRdb had trimmed the public reads at Q25 with fastp and called clones with MiXCR. Duplicate CDR3 protein sequences are folded into a single record with the most common DNA and genes. The V and J calls, along with clone size, are taken from TCRdb and not from the paper's own processing. The sample contains about 50,000 distinct CDR3 sequences, over 9.5% of them found a single time. 1.5% to 2% of the sample is taken by the ten largest.

The CDR3 runs 13 residues from the cysteine to the phenylalanine. Only the CDR3 DNA is retained, 39 bases long and in frame from the first base. V loses 0 bases of germline sequence and J loses 8 bases, and the interval between the two ends is 7 bases. CDR1 and CDR2, per the germline V gene, are SGHAT and FQNNGV. Taken with the paper, the label for time point translates to: patch test 2, 6 weeks after DPC sensitization. Taken with the paper, the label for treatment or condition translates to: therapeutic diphenylcyclopropenone sensitization with weekly scalp DPC. At each patch-test visit, blood was drawn before the patch test was applied. Patients were eligible if aged 18 to 70, diagnosed with alopecia and judged suitable for DPC therapy, and pregnant patients were excluded. Total RNA was extracted from unfractionated whole blood collected in Tempus Blood RNA tubes. This sample is drawn from a study of human T cells and chemical hapten exposure (dated by TCRdb to the early 2020s). Broadly, across the study: For sensitization, 2% DPC in acetone was applied to a 2 cm by 2 cm area of upper inner arm skin. Weekly therapeutic DPC doses were additionally applied to the scalp of patients throughout the roughly 23-week study period. Patch testing on the upper back used Finn chambers containing 0.01% DPC, with scoring done after 6 days according to International Contact Dermatitis Research Group standards. Alopecia areata with under or over 50% scalp involvement, alopecia totalis and alopecia universalis were represented in the patient cohort, which was mostly female. Libraries were pooled for sequencing, and variation in per-sample TCR yields was attributed mainly to small differences in library volumes within the pool. The study tracked peripheral blood TCR repertoire changes in vivo during primary and secondary sensitization to the hapten diphenylcyclopropenone (DPC) in alopecia patients. Blood was sampled from patients pre-sensitization (week 0) and at 2, 6 and about 24 weeks after DPC sensitization. Roughly 30 alopecia patients provided blood for TCR sequencing at one to four time points (pre-sensitization, 2, 6 and 24 weeks). The full study reports these points: No change with DPC sensitization was found in the number of TCRs above 1 in 1000 frequency, and no evidence of global repertoire structure alterations was found. After repeated subsampling, changes were observed in the strength of the expansion versus patch-test correlation and in the threshold at which the correlation became significant. Compared with pre-sensitization or healthy control sets, expanded TCRs formed significantly more large CDR3 similarity clusters, which is consistent with antigen-driven responses. Patch test score was positively correlated with the number of PT1 expanded TCRs, with significance at thresholds 8, 16 and 32 but not at 4. Alopecia, a presumed autoimmune disease, was present in all patients, so the immune response of the patients might differ from that of healthy individuals.

The source was whole blood, collected in connection with sensitization to the hapten diphenylcyclopropenone (DPC). The clonotype originates from a woman aged 45 to 65 with alopecia areata. Some clones in this sample may be carry-over from other donors' samples. This receptor chain uses TRBV11-2 and TRBJ1-4; 5 matching bases give a weak D call of TRBD1. The DNA sequence follows: TGTGCCAGCAGCTTAGAGGGGCAGGAAAAACTGTTTTTT. The translation is CASSLEGQEKLFF.